The sequence of this T cell receptor beta chain was determined in a study of T cell responses to AZD1222 COVID-19 vaccine. Across the study: Pooling of second doses given at about 4 or about 12 weeks was done.

The CDR3 totals 11 residues. V was clipped by 6 bases and J by 6 bases, with 7 bases between them. The germline CDR1 and CDR2 sequences are MDHEN and SYDVKM. Clones were sequenced by immunoSEQ multiplex PCR, and TCRdb holds only the in-frame ones, with some missing. The sample yields about 140,000 clones, approximately 90% seen once. The source material was peripheral blood, sampled on day 0 of AZD1222 vaccination. This clonotype was obtained from an adult in good health. The rearrangement links TRBV28 to TRBJ2-3; D is undetermined. Written as DNA, the CDR3 is TGTGCCAGCAGGCTTGTGGATACGCAGTATTTT. Its protein is CASRLVDTQYF.